These 5 T cell receptor beta chains originate from one sample sequenced in a study of blood T cell repertoires in COVID-19. Only in-frame clones appear in the TCRdb table, and some are missing; sequencing was by immunoSEQ multiplex PCR. The sample gives about 210,000 clones, 88% of which show up once; about 1.8% is in the top ten. Sequencing used peripheral blood. The receptors here all came from a man aged 65 to 85 with acute or convalescent COVID-19.

V usage is TRBV7-9 and J usage is TRBJ2-5; 7 positions match TRBD2. The V segment lost 4 bases and the J segment 7 bases; nucleotides outside the gene matches: 9. The CDR3 sequence is 14 residues long. Germline V gives CDR1 SEHNR, CDR2 FQNEAQ (reference sequence). The CDR3 loop reads CASSSGSGIGTQYF. As DNA, the CDR3 is TGTGCCAGCAGCTCGGGGAGCGGGATTGGGACCCAGTACTTC. Looking up the rest from reference TRBV7-9 and TRBJ2-5 gives the full variable domain: DTGVSQNPRHKITKRGQNVTFRCDPISEHNRLYWYRQTLGQGPEFLTYFQNEAQLEKSRLLSDRFSAERPKGSFSTLEIQRTEQGDSAMYLCASSSGSGIGTQYFGPGTRLLVL.

The chain combines TRBV9 with TRBJ2-2, with D possibly matching TRBD2 (5 bases). Trimming removed 0 bases from V and 0 bases from J, with 9 bases in between. The CDR3 extends over 16 amino acids. Per the germline V gene, CDR1 is SGDLS and CDR2 is YYNGEE. For the CDR3, the DNA is TGTGCCAGCAGCGTAGCCGGGGAACCGAACACCGGGGAGCTGTTTTTT. This translates into CASSVAGEPNTGELFF.

The chain links TRBV18 to TRBJ2-7; 9 nucleotides match TRBD1. Germline CDR1 KGHSH, CDR2 LQKENI. The junction had 3 bases not matched to a gene; V was cut back by 1 base and J by 2 bases. The CDR3 totals 15 residues. The CDR3 nucleotides read TGTGCCAGCTCACCACGACAGGGGGGGACCTACGAGCAGTACTTC. Translated: CASSPRQGGTYEQYF.

V and J are TRBV6-5 and TRBJ2-1; perhaps TRBD1 as D (6 bases). Per germline, CDR1 MNHEY and CDR2 SVGAGI. The V and J ends lost 6 bases and 2 bases respectively, with 14 bases between them. This CDR3 has 15 residues. The CDR3 DNA reads as TGTGCCAGCAGCCCAGGGGAGACCCCCTACAATGAGCAGTTCTTC. Its translation is CASSPGETPYNEQFF.

This sequence joins TRBV18 and TRBJ1-2, with 8 bases fitting TRBD1. V trimming: 6 bases; J trimming: 3 bases; junction bases outside the gene matches: 15. Germline loops: CDR1 KGHSH, CDR2 LQKENI. The CDR3 spans 17 residues. Here the CDR3 reads CASSLQGQGFFYYGYTF. DNA for the CDR3: TGTGCCAGCTCGCTTCAAGGACAGGGATTCTTCTACTATGGCTACACCTTC.